This T cell receptor (beta chain) was sequenced during a study of patients and donors after allogeneic stem cell transplantation. This clonotype turned up a few times. The CDR3 is 15 amino acids. CDR1 and CDR2 (germline): SGDLS, YYNGEE. V lost 3 bases and J 0 bases, leaving 10 bases between the germline ends. TCRdb processed the RT-PCR reads anew with MiXCR; each CDR3 protein has one entry. This table has some 880,000 distinct CDR3 sequences, 18% appearing once. The source is a human donor who was either an allogeneic HSCT recipient or a stem cell or donor lymphocyte infusion donor (not recorded which). It is not recorded whose cells these are; they may come from a transplant donor. The sample taken for sequencing was blood, either unsorted or a sorted T cell fraction (not recorded which). This chain uses TRBV9 with TRBJ2-1, with D hard to call. The CDR3 DNA reads as TGTGCCAGCAGCGCTTCGTCCAGCTCCTACAATGAGCAGTTCTTC. Protein product: CASSASSSSYNEQFF. Together with reference TRBV9 and TRBJ2-1, the CDR3 gives the full variable domain: DSGVTQTPKHLITATGQRVTLRCSPRSGDLSVYWYQQSLDQGLQFLIQYYNGEERAKGNILERFSAQQFPDLHSELNLSSLELGDSALYFCASSASSSSYNEQFFGPGTRLTVL.